Shown below are 28 T cell receptor beta chains from a single sample sequenced in a study of blood T cell repertoires in COVID-19. Some clones are missing from TCRdb's copy, which holds only in-frame ones; the method was immunoSEQ multiplex PCR. Of about 59,000 clones in the sample, about 89% are singletons; the top ten hold under 8%. Sequencing was carried out using peripheral blood. These receptors came from a man in his 60s with active or convalescent COVID-19.

The CDR3 here is CASSRGGALLGEQFF. The CDR3 DNA follows: TGTGCCAGCAGTAGGGGGGGGGCTTTATTAGGTGAGCAGTTCTTC. The rearrangement uses TRBV28 and TRBJ2-1, with D perhaps matching TRBD2 (7 bases). This CDR3 comprises 15 residues. Germline V gene sequence: CDR1 MDHEN, CDR2 SYDVKM. V dropped 5 bases and J dropped 9 bases, with 20 bases sitting between them.

This chain joins TRBV12-5 and TRBJ2-1; D not certain. The V and J ends lost 5 bases and 7 bases respectively, with 12 bases between them. The CDR3 contains 13 residues. Germline V gene data show CDR1 as LGHNT and CDR2 as FRNRAP. The CDR3 sequence: CASGLDWVNEQFF. The CDR3 DNA sequence: TGTGCTAGTGGTCTCGACTGGGTGAATGAGCAGTTCTTC.

The chain has TRBV5-1 and TRBJ2-7, with TRBD2 as a possible D gene (6 bases). The CDR3 extends over 14 amino acids. Germline-derived CDR1 and CDR2 are SGHRS and YFSETQ. V was cut by 1 base and J by 3 bases, with 11 bases left in between. The CDR3 loop reads CASSLTGSNYEQYF. The CDR3 DNA reads as TGCGCCAGCAGCTTGACCGGGAGCAACTACGAGCAGTACTTC.

The rearrangement joins TRBV25-1 to TRBJ2-2; 8 bases are a match to TRBD1. J gave up 3 bases and V 5 bases, and 5 bases lay outside the gene matches. The CDR3 spans 15 residues. CDR1 is MGHDK, CDR2 SYGVNS, per germline. CDR3 bases: TGTGCCAGCAGTACCAGGGGGCGGGACACCGGGGAGCTGTTTTTT. Its translation: CASSTRGRDTGELFF.

The V call is TRBV27, the J call TRBJ1-4, with a possible D match to TRBD1 (6 bases). V was clipped by 7 bases and J by 4 bases, with 16 bases between them. Looked up from germline, CDR1 is MNHEY and CDR2 is SMNVEV (reference sequence). CDR3 size: 15 residues. The CDR3 loop is CASKAQGRHNEKLFF. CDR3 coding DNA: TGTGCCAGCAAGGCCCAGGGGCGTCATAATGAAAAACTGTTTTTT.

The chain links TRBV29-1 to TRBJ1-4; D perhaps matches TRBD1 (6 bases). The CDR3 has 12 residues. Deletions cut 6 bases from V and 7 bases from J, with 12 bases between. Germline-derived CDR1 and CDR2 are SQVTM and ANQGSEA. The CDR3 sequence: CSVAKQGEKLFF. DNA of the CDR3: TGCAGCGTCGCGAAACAGGGTGAAAAACTGTTTTTT.

On this clone itself: Germline is not matched at one junction end, which may reflect a read error. J is TRBJ1-4 and V is TRBV6-6; D uncertain. This CDR3 spans 13 amino acids. The V gene's germline CDR1 is MNHNY and CDR2 SVGAGI (reference sequence). CDR3 protein: CASRYSINEKLFF. DNA of the CDR3: TGTGCCAGCCGTTACAGCATCAATGAAAAACTGTTTTTT.

This sequence joins TRBV4-2 and TRBJ2-1; 8 bases align to TRBD2. The CDR3 has 15 amino acids. J gave up 5 bases and V 1 base, and 4 bases lay outside the gene matches. The germline V gene encodes CDR1 LGHNA and CDR2 YNFKEQ. The CDR3 protein is CASSQAGGDNNEQFF. In nucleotides, the CDR3 is TGTGCCAGCAGCCAAGCCGGGGGGGATAACAATGAGCAGTTCTTC.

The gene calls are TRBV6-5 and TRBJ2-1, with 8 bases matching TRBD1. Unmatched junction bases numbered 6, after V lost 5 bases and J lost 3 bases. This CDR3 is built from 15 residues. Germline values: CDR1 MNHEY, CDR2 SVGAGI. The DNA of the CDR3 is TGTGCCAGCAGTACGACAGGGGACCGCTACAATGAGCAGTTCTTC. This gives the protein CASSTTGDRYNEQFF.

V usage is TRBV7-2 and J usage is TRBJ2-7, with D maybe TRBD2 (6 bases). Germline values: CDR1 SGHTA, CDR2 FQGNSA. The CDR3 runs 13 residues. Trimming took 3 bases from V and 2 from J, leaving 8 bases between them. The DNA for the CDR3 is TGTGCCAGCAGCTTTCCGGGGGCCTACGAGCAGTACTTC. It codes for CASSFPGAYEQYF. Drawing the rest from reference TRBV7-2 and TRBJ2-7, the complete variable domain is GAGVSQSPSNKVTEKGKDVELRCDPISGHTALYWYRQSLGQGLEFLIYFQGNSAPDKSGLPSDRFSAERTGGSVSTLTIQRTQQEDSAVYLCASSFPGAYEQYFGPGTRLTVT.

V and J are TRBV7-2 and TRBJ1-4; D is perhaps TRBD1 (5 bases). The germline V gene encodes CDR1 SGHTA and CDR2 FQGNSA. The CDR3 consists of 15 residues. The V end was cut by 4 bases, the J end by 4 bases, with 13 bases between. In nucleotides, the CDR3 is TGTGCCAGCAGCTCCGCGACAGCGGGTAATGAAAAACTGTTTTTT. It encodes CASSSATAGNEKLFF.

The V call is TRBV2, the J call TRBJ1-5; weak D call: TRBD1 (6 bases). The V end lost 5 bases, the J end lost 7 bases, and 18 bases lay between the germline ends. Germline V gene lookup returns CDR1 SNHLY and CDR2 FYNNEI. The CDR3 has 15 residues. CDR3 protein: CASSSGAGARQPQHF. The DNA for the CDR3 is TGTGCCAGCAGTTCGGGGGCGGGGGCTCGGCAGCCCCAGCATTTT.

V is TRBV18 and J is TRBJ1-1; 10 positions agree with TRBD1. Losses at the gene ends were 4 bases for V and 6 bases for J; bases not matched to a gene: 8. The CDR3 is made up of 15 amino acids. CDR1 and CDR2 from the germline V gene are KGHSH and LQKENI. As DNA, the CDR3 is TGTGCCAGCTCACTACAGACAGGGGGCGACTCTGAAGCTTTCTTT. This encodes CASSLQTGGDSEAFF.

The CDR3 loop reads CATSRDRGGSTDTQYF. In DNA form, the CDR3 reads TGTGCCACCAGCAGAGATAGGGGGGGGAGCACAGATACGCAGTATTTT. The rearrangement links TRBV15 to TRBJ2-3, with D tentatively TRBD2 (7 bases). The CDR3 is 16 amino acids. The ends were cut back, 0 bases at V and 0 bases at J, with 10 bases in the middle. Germline assignment: CDR1 LNHNV and CDR2 YYDKDF (reference sequence).

The V call is TRBV3-1 (or the pseudogene TRBV3-2), the J call TRBJ2-1, with D maybe TRBD1 (5 bases). The CDR3 contains 14 residues. Germline V gene data show CDR1 as LGHDT and CDR2 as YNNKEL (reference sequence). With 4 bases removed from V and 4 bases from J, the gap between germline ends came to 11 bases. The CDR3 region is CASSRTTEYNEQFF. CDR3 in DNA: TGTGCCAGCAGCCGGACGACAGAATACAATGAGCAGTTCTTC.

In its sample, this clone was seen once. The CDR3 DNA reads TGTGCCAGCAGTTGGGGGGCCAGGGGGGAAGCTTTCTTT. It encodes CASSWGARGEAFF. This rearrangement joins TRBV28 to TRBJ1-1, with 7 bases fitting TRBD1. CDR1 is MDHEN and CDR2 is SYDVKM in the germline V gene. With 4 bases clipped from V and 8 bases from J, the junction kept 7 bases outside the gene matches. The CDR3 sequence is 13 residues long.

This chain joins TRBV3-1 (or the pseudogene TRBV3-2) and TRBJ1-5; no clear D gene. V lost 1 base to trimming and J lost 6 bases, with 7 bases between them. Germline V gene sequence: CDR1 LGHDT, CDR2 YNNKEL (reference sequence). The CDR3 sequence is 13 residues long. This CDR3 reads CASSQGARQPQHF. Written as DNA, the CDR3 is TGTGCCAGCAGCCAAGGGGCACGTCAGCCCCAGCATTTT.

The V gene is TRBV7-9, the J gene TRBJ1-5; 10 bases are a match to TRBD1. The V gene end was trimmed by 6 bases and the J gene end by 9 bases; junction bases not matched to a gene: 5. The CDR3 is made up of 13 amino acids. Germline V gene data show CDR1 as SEHNR and CDR2 as FQNEAQ (reference sequence). This CDR3 is CASSGTGAMPQHF. CDR3 bases: TGTGCCAGCAGTGGGACAGGGGCAATGCCCCAGCATTTT. Filled out from reference TRBV7-9 and TRBJ1-5, the complete variable domain reads DTGVSQNPRHKITKRGQNVTFRCDPISEHNRLYWYRQTLGQGPEFLTYFQNEAQLEKSRLLSDRFSAERPKGSFSTLEIQRTEQGDSAMYLCASSGTGAMPQHFGDGTRLSIL.

This clone was found once. The chain links TRBV10-3 to TRBJ2-2, with a weak D call TRBD1 (6 bases). There are 15 residues in the CDR3. The V gene lost 3 bases and the J gene lost 4 bases, with 12 bases spanning the gap. CDR1 ENHRY and CDR2 SYGVKD come from the germline V gene. The CDR3, as DNA: TGTGCCATCAGTGACCCCCGGGACACCACCGGGGAGCTGTTTTTT. It codes for CAISDPRDTTGELFF.

This clone was seen a few times. The gene calls are TRBV3-1 (or the pseudogene TRBV3-2) and TRBJ2-7; D might be TRBD1 (6 bases). CDR3 length equals 15 residues. V lost 2 bases and J 5 bases, leaving 16 bases between the germline ends. Germline V lookup: CDR1 LGHDT, CDR2 YNNKEL (reference sequence). The CDR3 spells CASSQLIDRYHEQYF. The CDR3 nucleotides are TGTGCCAGCAGCCAATTAATTGACAGGTACCACGAGCAGTACTTC.

This clone was counted between two and nine times. The chain employs TRBV10-2 and TRBJ2-1; 9 bases fit TRBD2. The CDR3 loop spans 18 amino acids. Per germline, CDR1 WSHSY and CDR2 SAAADI. V dropped 2 bases and J dropped 2; count of bases not matched to a gene: 10. CDR3 nucleotides: TGCGCCAGCAGTGAGCCCCTTCGACTAGCGGCTCCCTACAATGAGCAGTTCTTC. Encoded protein: CASSEPLRLAAPYNEQFF.

V and J are TRBV6-5 and TRBJ2-6, with a tentative D call TRBD1 (5 bases). The CDR3 is 14 amino acids. V gave up 5 bases and J gave up 0 bases, with 5 bases separating them. Germline V CDR1 and CDR2: MNHEY, SVGAGI. As DNA, the CDR3 is TGTGCCAGCAGTAGGGGCTCTGGGGCCAACGTCCTGACTTTC. Translation gives CASSRGSGANVLTF.

The chain has TRBV24-1 and TRBJ2-1; 9 bases align to TRBD1. The length of the CDR3 is 16 residues. Germline V CDR1 and CDR2: KGHDR, SFDVKD. V shed 2 bases, J shed 7 bases, and the junction held 8 bases outside the gene matches. The CDR3 is CATSDSTGTGKNEQFF. CDR3 coding DNA: TGTGCCACCAGTGATTCAACCGGGACAGGGAAAAATGAGCAGTTCTTC.

This chain connects TRBV11-2 to TRBJ1-5, with a weak D call TRBD1 (6 bases). The V gene lost 5 bases and the J gene lost 3 bases, with 11 bases spanning the gap. Germline loops: CDR1 SGHAT, CDR2 FQNNGV. This CDR3 has 14 residues. The CDR3 protein is CASSPGQFNQPQHF. The DNA of the CDR3 is TGTGCCAGCAGCCCGGGACAATTCAATCAGCCCCAGCATTTT. Together with reference TRBV11-2 and TRBJ1-5, the CDR3 gives the full variable domain: EAGVAQSPRYKIIEKRQSVAFWCNPISGHATLYWYQQILGQGPKLLIQFQNNGVVDDSQLPKDRFSAERLKGVDSTLKIQPAKLEDSAVYLCASSPGQFNQPQHFGDGTRLSIL.

The chain joins TRBV11-2 to TRBJ2-7; D unresolved. Trimming shortened V by 5 bases and J by 0 bases, and 14 bases separated the two germline ends. Germline-derived CDR1 and CDR2 are SGHAT and FQNNGV. This CDR3 spans 15 amino acids. CDR3 sequence: CASSPDFRSSYEQYF. The CDR3 nucleotides read TGTGCCAGCAGCCCAGACTTTCGCAGCTCCTACGAGCAGTACTTC.

The chain has TRBV5-8 and TRBJ1-5, with D possibly being TRBD1 (5 bases). Germline CDR1 SGHTS, CDR2 YDEGEE. The CDR3 totals 17 residues. The V end lost 4 bases, the J end lost 2 bases, and 19 bases lay between the germline ends. The CDR3 protein is CASSIRDSTSGNQPQHF. CDR3 sequence (DNA): TGTGCCAGCAGCATTCGGGACTCCACGAGTGGCAATCAGCCCCAGCATTTT.

This chain uses TRBV19 with TRBJ2-2; weak D call: TRBD1 (6 bases). The ends were cut back, 5 bases at V and 3 bases at J, with 16 bases in the middle. This CDR3 has 16 residues. CDR1 LNHDA and CDR2 SQIVND come from the germline V gene (reference sequence). Written as DNA, the CDR3 is TGTGCCAGTAGTCTGCACAGGGCGGCGGACACCGGGGAGCTGTTTTTT. Translating gives CASSLHRAADTGELFF.

The V call is TRBV19, the J call TRBJ1-1; D is ambiguous. Trimming pared 4 bases from V and 0 bases from J, leaving 6 bases between. Germline lookup yields CDR1 LNHDA and CDR2 SQIVND (reference sequence). The CDR3 is made up of 13 amino acids. For the CDR3, the DNA is TGTGCCAGTAGTACCCAATTGAACACTGAAGCTTTCTTT. Protein: CASSTQLNTEAFF.